The following is a T cell receptor (beta chain) sequence with its context. Using immunoSEQ multiplex PCR, the repertoire was profiled, and TCRdb retains in-frame clones only, with some absent. The table lists some 50,000 clones, 60% to 75% of them singletons. Germline CDR1 reads MNHNS; CDR2 reads SASEGT. The CDR3 is made up of 16 amino acids. Trimming pared 2 bases from V and 5 bases from J, leaving 16 bases between. The data are from a study of T cell clones after liver transplantation. On the study more broadly: Samples came pre-transplant, pre-randomization before withdrawal, and post-randomization after withdrawal ended.

This material consisted of CD4+ T cells from blood, taken at the 22-month timepoint. The TCR was taken from a human patient who received a liver transplant. The graft donor may have given rise to some T cells. The V call is TRBV6-1, the J call TRBJ2-4; TRBD1 might be the D (5 bases). The CDR3 spells CASSESSGNPQNIQYF. CDR3 DNA sequence: TGTGCCAGCAGTGAAAGTTCAGGGAATCCCCAAAACATTCAGTACTTC.